Below are 32 T cell receptor beta chains sequenced from a single sample in a study of cytomegalovirus exposure and HLA in healthy donors. Both 60 Vbeta primers and 13 Jbeta primers went into the PCR. Generated by immunoSEQ multiplex PCR, the TCRdb table keeps only in-frame clones and is missing some. The sample carries about 250,000 clones, 72% recorded once. What was sequenced was PBMCs. All receptors derive from a female donor in good health and CMV-seronegative.

The chain combines TRBV28 with TRBJ1-6, with D tentatively TRBD1 (5 bases). The CDR3 is made up of 15 amino acids. Per germline, CDR1 MDHEN and CDR2 SYDVKM. Trimming shortened V by 6 bases and J by 7 bases, and 16 bases separated the two germline ends. The CDR3 DNA follows: TGTGCCAGCAGGGCAGACAGCTACGACAATTCACCCCTCCACTTT. Its protein is CASRADSYDNSPLHF.

This chain uses TRBV5-6 with TRBJ1-2, with D perhaps matching TRBD1 (6 bases). V lost 7 bases, J lost 4 bases, and 17 bases lay in between. The CDR3 spans 14 residues. Germline CDR1 reads SGHDT; CDR2 reads YYEEEE. CDR3 nucleotide sequence: TGTGCCAGCCGACGACCGGACAGACTCTATGGCTACACCTTC. It specifies CASRRPDRLYGYTF.

The rearrangement joins TRBV6-1 to TRBJ2-1; 7 positions match TRBD1. The CDR3 has 17 amino acids. Per germline, CDR1 MNHNS and CDR2 SASEGT. Trimming cost V 3 bases and J 1 base; bases outside gene matches: 9. Here the CDR3 DNA reads TGTGCCAGCAGTGACTTCTCCGGGACAGCATCCTACAATGAGCAGTTCTTC. Its protein product is CASSDFSGTASYNEQFF.

The V call is TRBV28, the J call TRBJ2-5; the match to TRBD2 covers 7 bases. In germline, CDR1 is MDHEN, CDR2 SYDVKM. Trimming took 5 bases from V and 2 from J; bases not matched to a gene: 14. CDR3 size: 17 residues. CDR3 loop: CASSPLGQEGLQETQYF. In nucleotides, the CDR3 is TGTGCCAGCAGTCCCCTTGGGCAGGAGGGACTACAAGAGACCCAGTACTTC.

This clone has just a few counts. V and J are TRBV19 and TRBJ2-7, with 8 bases matching TRBD1. Looked up from germline, CDR1 is LNHDA and CDR2 is SQIVND (reference sequence). V lost 7 bases, J lost 4 bases, and 9 bases stayed unmatched. The CDR3 sequence is 14 residues long. Here the CDR3 reads CASTAGTGGYEQYF. CDR3 coding DNA: TGTGCCAGTACCGCCGGGACAGGAGGATACGAGCAGTACTTC.

The chain links TRBV4-2 to TRBJ2-3; the D gene is possibly TRBD2 (6 bases). Between the trimmed V and J ends, which lost 4 bases and 6 bases, there was a span of 17 bases. Germline loops: CDR1 LGHNA, CDR2 YNFKEQ. This CDR3 region has 15 residues. CDR3 sequence: CASSPNTGAGDTQYF. As DNA, the CDR3 is TGTGCCAGCAGCCCTAACACGGGAGCAGGTGATACGCAGTATTTT.

The sample holds one count of this clone. The CDR3, as DNA: TGTGCCAGCCGGACTTTAGGGCGCTTGGGTGGAAACACCATATATTTT. Residues: CASRTLGRLGGNTIYF. The chain combines TRBV28 with TRBJ1-3; D gene ambiguous. This CDR3 has 16 amino acids. Looked up from germline, CDR1 is MDHEN and CDR2 is SYDVKM. The germline V and J ends were trimmed by 8 bases and 3 bases, with 20 bases remaining between them.

The chain recombines TRBV2 with TRBJ2-1; D is ambiguous. V was clipped by 2 bases and J by 13 bases, with 9 bases between them. The CDR3 consists of 11 residues. Germline V gene sequence: CDR1 SNHLY, CDR2 FYNNEI. The CDR3 sequence is CASSEPGHQFF. Here the CDR3 DNA reads TGTGCCAGCAGTGAACCCGGTCATCAGTTCTTC.

The chain is built from TRBV10-1 and TRBJ2-3; D ambiguous. From germline, CDR1 is WNHNN and CDR2 SYGVQD (reference sequence). There are 13 residues in the CDR3. V was clipped by 2 bases and J by 3 bases, with 6 bases between them. The CDR3 here is CASSEGSTDTQYF. The CDR3 DNA reads as TGCGCCAGCAGTGAGGGTAGTACAGATACGCAGTATTTT.

The CDR3 spells CASSLIRDRYNEQFF. CDR3 DNA sequence: TGTGCCAGCAGCTTAATTCGGGACAGGTACAATGAGCAGTTCTTC. The genes are TRBV7-8 and TRBJ2-1; TRBD1 matches at 8 bases. CDR1 is SGHVS and CDR2 is FQNEAQ in the germline V gene. V lost 2 bases, J lost 4 bases, and 4 bases stayed unmatched. The CDR3 contains 15 residues.

This clone was detected a few times. This rearrangement joins TRBV5-4 to TRBJ2-7, with D maybe TRBD2 (5 bases). CDR1 and CDR2 (germline): SGHNT, YYREEE (reference sequence). V lost 0 bases, J lost 4 bases, and 11 bases lay in between. The CDR3 length is 14 residues. The CDR3 sequence is CASSLDLASYEQYF. The CDR3 region has the DNA TGTGCCAGCAGCTTGGATCTAGCAAGTTACGAGCAGTACTTC.

The table lists this clone with a count of one. The rearrangement links TRBV5-1 to TRBJ1-4; TRBD1 aligns across 8 bases. This CDR3 has 15 residues. Trimming cost V 3 bases and J 8 bases; bases outside gene matches: 9. From germline, CDR1 is SGHRS and CDR2 YFSETQ. CDR3 DNA: TGCGCCAGCAGCTCCCGGACAGGGTGGGGGGAAAAACTGTTTTTT. As protein: CASSSRTGWGEKLFF.

The chain uses TRBV5-1 and TRBJ2-7; D is ambiguous. The germline gives CDR1 SGHRS, CDR2 YFSETQ. The CDR3 totals 14 residues. V dropped 4 bases and J dropped 5 bases, with 16 bases sitting between them. The DNA of the CDR3 is TGCGCCAGCAGCCAACAAGATGCCATGAACGAGCAGTACTTC. It specifies CASSQQDAMNEQYF.

The rearrangement joins TRBV6-1 to TRBJ1-3; the D is unclear. The CDR3 extends over 12 amino acids. Trimming left V 8 bases short and J 0 bases short, with 5 bases between. Per germline, CDR1 MNHNS and CDR2 SASEGT. The DNA for the CDR3 is TGTGCCAGCTATAGCTCTGGAAACACCATATATTTT. Protein product: CASYSSGNTIYF.

This clone was detected only once. The chain employs TRBV5-6 and TRBJ2-7; TRBD2 aligns across 7 bases. The CDR3 runs 14 residues. V gave up 4 bases and J gave up 3 bases; unmatched junction bases: 7. From germline, CDR1 is SGHDT and CDR2 YYEEEE. The CDR3 protein is CASSPLGTNYEQYF. As DNA, the CDR3 is TGTGCCAGCAGCCCGCTCGGGACTAACTACGAGCAGTACTTC.

The rearrangement uses TRBV5-8 and TRBJ2-5; no clear D gene. CDR1 is SGHTS, CDR2 YDEGEE, per germline. The CDR3 consists of 15 residues. With 0 bases removed from V and 1 base from J, the gap between germline ends came to 10 bases. As DNA, the CDR3 is TGTGCCAGCAGCTTGGCCCGGCGACTCCAAGAGACCCAGTACTTC. Translated: CASSLARRLQETQYF.

The rearrangement links TRBV5-4 to TRBJ1-3, with a tentative D call TRBD1 (5 bases). CDR1 SGHNT and CDR2 YYREEE come from the germline V gene (reference sequence). V was pared by 6 bases and J by 8 bases, with 21 bases between. This CDR3 is built from 15 residues. CDR3 DNA sequence: TGTGCCAGCATCTTAGTTGGGGCAGCGTCGGACACCATATATTTT. Translated: CASILVGAASDTIYF.

This chain uses TRBV19 with TRBJ2-1; D may be TRBD2 (5 bases). The CDR3 is 15 amino acids. CDR1 and CDR2 from the germline V gene are LNHDA and SQIVND (reference sequence). Trimming took off 6 bases at V and 0 bases at J, with 12 bases between the two ends. The CDR3 loop is CASSPGDYSYNEQFF. CDR3 sequence (DNA): TGTGCCAGTAGCCCCGGGGATTACTCCTACAATGAGCAGTTCTTC.

This chain connects TRBV7-9 to TRBJ2-3; no reliable D call. The germline gives CDR1 SEHNR, CDR2 FQNEAQ (reference sequence). The length of the CDR3 is 12 residues. V was shortened by 5 bases and J by 6 bases, with 9 bases between the two germline ends. The CDR3 bases are TGTGCCAGCAGCATAGACGGGGATACGCAGTATTTT. Translating gives CASSIDGDTQYF.

This chain joins TRBV28 and TRBJ1-2; TRBD1 might be the D (6 bases). The germline gives CDR1 MDHEN, CDR2 SYDVKM. This CDR3 comprises 14 residues. V was trimmed by 8 bases and J by 2 bases, leaving 15 bases between them. Here the CDR3 DNA reads TGTGCCAGCCAGGGGTTACTCAGGAACTATGGCTACACCTTC. It yields the protein CASQGLLRNYGYTF.

The chain combines TRBV6-5 with TRBJ1-4; 9 bases line up with TRBD1. Germline V CDR1 and CDR2: MNHEY, SVGAGI. This CDR3 has 16 residues. V shed 4 bases, J shed 5 bases, and the junction held 8 bases outside the gene matches. The CDR3 here is CASSSRGGTGNEKLFF. Here the CDR3 DNA reads TGTGCCAGCAGTTCACGAGGGGGGACAGGGAATGAAAAACTGTTTTTT.

This rearrangement joins TRBV5-1 to TRBJ2-1, with 9 bases aligning to TRBD2. The CDR3 spans 17 residues. In germline, CDR1 is SGHRS, CDR2 YFSETQ. The V gene end was trimmed by 2 bases and the J gene end by 6 bases; junction bases not matched to a gene: 12. CDR3 nucleotides: TGCGCCAGCAGCTTAGAACCTAGCGGGGACCCTAGCAATGAGCAGTTCTTC. Amino acids: CASSLEPSGDPSNEQFF.

This clone was recorded a few times. The chain is built from TRBV10-2 and TRBJ2-6; 7 bases match TRBD2. The CDR3 has 15 amino acids. Germline CDR1 reads WSHSY; CDR2 reads SAAADI. Losses at the gene ends were 8 bases for V and 0 bases for J; bases not matched to a gene: 4. The CDR3 loop is CASGREGSGANVLTF. CDR3 nucleotides: TGCGCCAGCGGCAGGGAGGGCTCTGGGGCCAACGTCCTGACTTTC.

CDR3 DNA sequence: TGCAGCGTTGACGGCGTTAGCGGGAGGACCTACGAGCAGTACTTC. Protein product: CSVDGVSGRTYEQYF. The V gene is TRBV29-1, the J gene TRBJ2-7, with TRBD2 identical over 10 bases. Germline V gene lookup returns CDR1 SQVTM and CDR2 ANQGSEA. CDR3 length: 15 amino acids. The V gene end was trimmed by 3 bases and the J gene end by 2 bases; junction bases not matched to a gene: 7.

V and J are TRBV18 and TRBJ2-5; TRBD2 aligns across 11 bases. Gene TRBJ2-7 matches the end of the DNA better, so the J call may be wrong. The CDR3 covers 17 residues. CDR1 is KGHSH, CDR2 LQKENI, per germline. The CDR3 loop is CASSSSAITSGRNEQYF. The CDR3 DNA is TGTGCCAGCTCATCCAGCGCCATCACTAGCGGGAGAAACGAGCAGTACTTC.

The chain uses TRBV27 and TRBJ1-4, with D hard to call. Germline V gene sequence: CDR1 MNHEY, CDR2 SMNVEV (reference sequence). V was trimmed by 2 bases and J by 2 bases, leaving 6 bases between them. CDR3 length equals 14 residues. CDR3 amino acids: CASSLVGTNEKLFF. The CDR3 nucleotides read TGTGCCAGCAGTTTAGTCGGGACTAATGAAAAACTGTTTTTT.

This chain joins TRBV5-1 and TRBJ2-4; TRBD2 matches 10 bases. This CDR3 has 16 amino acids. Trimming at V came to 1 base and at J to 5 bases, leaving 6 bases not matched to a gene. The germline V gene encodes CDR1 SGHRS and CDR2 YFSETQ. CDR3 coding DNA: TGCGCCAGCAGCTTGTTGGTAGCGGGAGGCGAAAACATTCAGTACTTC. Amino acids: CASSLLVAGGENIQYF.

This clone was picked up one time. This chain uses TRBV30 with TRBJ1-1, with D unclear. Trimming took 0 bases from V and 4 from J, leaving 12 bases between them. This CDR3 is 14 amino acids long. Per germline, CDR1 GTSNPN and CDR2 SVGIG (reference sequence). The CDR3 DNA reads TGTGCCTGGAGTGTAATTGGGCCGAGCACTGAAGCTTTCTTT. Translating it yields CAWSVIGPSTEAFF.

The V call is TRBV7-9, the J call TRBJ1-5; unclear D gene. This CDR3 spans 12 amino acids. The germline V and J ends were trimmed by 8 bases and 2 bases, with 7 bases remaining between them. Germline V gene lookup returns CDR1 SEHNR and CDR2 FQNEAQ (reference sequence). CDR3 amino acids: CASASGNQPQHF. In DNA, the CDR3 is TGTGCCAGCGCTTCAGGCAATCAGCCCCAGCATTTT.

The CDR3 DNA sequence: TGTGCCAGCAGCTCACTAATGACTGGGGCCAACGTCCTGACTTTC. Protein sequence: CASSSLMTGANVLTF. The rearrangement uses TRBV6-1 and TRBJ2-6; D uncertain. The CDR3 length is 15 residues. The V gene lost 6 bases and the J gene lost 2 bases, with 11 bases spanning the gap. CDR1 is MNHNS and CDR2 is SASEGT in the germline V gene.

The V and J genes are TRBV28 and TRBJ1-5; the D gene is possibly TRBD1 (6 bases). CDR3 length equals 15 residues. Germline V CDR1 and CDR2: MDHEN, SYDVKM. The V gene lost 6 bases and the J gene lost 4 bases, with 16 bases spanning the gap. The CDR3: CASSPDGGPNQPQHF. The CDR3 DNA follows: TGTGCCAGCAGCCCAGACGGGGGGCCTAATCAGCCCCAGCATTTT.

The chain joins TRBV19 to TRBJ2-7, with 8 bases aligning to TRBD1. CDR3 size: 14 residues. CDR1 and CDR2 (germline): LNHDA, SQIVND (reference sequence). The trim removed 5 bases at V and 5 bases at J, leaving 8 bases unmatched. In nucleotides, the CDR3 is TGTGCCAGTAGTTCCCTGGACAGGGCGGACGAGCAGTACTTC. It encodes CASSSLDRADEQYF.